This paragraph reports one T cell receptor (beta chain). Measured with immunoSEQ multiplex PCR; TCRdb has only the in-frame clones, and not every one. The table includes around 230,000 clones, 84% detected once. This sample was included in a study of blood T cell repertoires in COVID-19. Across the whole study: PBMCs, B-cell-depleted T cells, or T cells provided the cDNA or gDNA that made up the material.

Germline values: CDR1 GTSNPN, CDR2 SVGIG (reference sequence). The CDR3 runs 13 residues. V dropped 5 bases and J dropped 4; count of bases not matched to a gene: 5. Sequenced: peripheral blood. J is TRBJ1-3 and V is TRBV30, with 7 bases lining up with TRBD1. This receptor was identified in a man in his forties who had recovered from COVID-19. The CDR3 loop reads CAWETGAGNTIYF. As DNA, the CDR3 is TGTGCCTGGGAAACAGGGGCCGGAAACACCATATATTTT.